This T cell receptor beta chain was recovered during a study of beta chain features in type 1 diabetes. Study-level results: All four CD4+ subsets from Type 1 diabetes patients carried moderately but significantly shorter TCRB CDR3s.

Of note for this clone: Its antigen is unidentified.

TCRB transcripts that were expressed got sequenced, as all of the isolated RNA had been reverse transcribed. Only in-frame clones appear in the TCRdb table, and some are missing; sequencing was by immunoSEQ multiplex PCR. This table has about 740,000 clones, roughly 13% appearing once. CDR3 length: 13 residues. V shed 4 bases and J shed 2 bases, with 9 bases lying between them. The germline V gene encodes CDR1 SGHRS and CDR2 YFSETQ. The sequence was obtained from a man aged 18-30 years with type 1 diabetes. The sample taken for sequencing was naive CD4+ T cells from blood. V and J are TRBV5-1 and TRBJ2-5; D is unresolved. CDR3: CASSAQSQETQYF. CDR3 nucleotides: TGCGCCAGCAGCGCACAGAGTCAAGAGACCCAGTACTTC.